This TCR beta chain is from a study of T cell repertoires in cytomegalovirus infection. Remarks on this clonotype: Its antigen remains unknown.

TCRdb called the reads again in MiXCR, with one record for every CDR3 protein. Altogether approximately 280,000 distinct CDR3 sequences are present, roughly a fifth being singletons, with the ten largest covering approximately 19%. V dropped 4 bases and J dropped 6 bases, with 12 bases sitting between them. CDR3 length: 13 residues. The germline V gene has CDR1 SGDLS and CDR2 YYNGEE. The source is a human donor in good health (CMV status not recorded). Some clones in this sample may be carry-over from other donors' samples. This sample comprised cultured PBMCs, obtained from culture after CMV antigen stimulation. V and J are TRBV9 and TRBJ2-3, with D unclear. The CDR3 is CASSTQIWDTQYF. CDR3 nucleotides: TGTGCCAGCAGCACACAAATTTGGGATACGCAGTATTTT.